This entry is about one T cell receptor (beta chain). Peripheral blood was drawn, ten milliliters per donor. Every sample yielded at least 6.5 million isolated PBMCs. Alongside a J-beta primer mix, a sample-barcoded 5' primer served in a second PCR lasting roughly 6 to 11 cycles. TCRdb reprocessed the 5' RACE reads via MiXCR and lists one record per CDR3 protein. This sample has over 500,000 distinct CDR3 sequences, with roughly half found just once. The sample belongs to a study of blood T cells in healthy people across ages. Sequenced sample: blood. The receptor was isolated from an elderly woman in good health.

CDR3 DNA: TGTGCCAGCAGAACAGTTATCTCTGGGGCCAACGTCCTGACTTTC. Its translation is CASRTVISGANVLTF. V gene TRBV27 combines with J gene TRBJ2-6; D gene ambiguous. CDR1 and CDR2 from the germline V gene are MNHEY and SMNVEV (reference sequence). V gave up 6 bases and J gave up 0 bases, with 9 bases separating them. The CDR3 runs 15 residues.